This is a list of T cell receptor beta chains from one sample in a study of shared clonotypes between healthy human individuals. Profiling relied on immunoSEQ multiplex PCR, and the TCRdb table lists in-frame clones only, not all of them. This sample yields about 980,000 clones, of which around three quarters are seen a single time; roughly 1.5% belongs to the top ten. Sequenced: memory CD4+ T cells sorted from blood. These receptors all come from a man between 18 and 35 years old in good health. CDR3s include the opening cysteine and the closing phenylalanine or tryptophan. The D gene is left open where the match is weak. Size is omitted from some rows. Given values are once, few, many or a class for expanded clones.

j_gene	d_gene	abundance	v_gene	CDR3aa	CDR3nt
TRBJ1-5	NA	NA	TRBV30	CAWSVHTGSNQPQHF	TGTGCCTGGAGTGTACATACAGGGTCGAATCAGCCCCAGCATTTT
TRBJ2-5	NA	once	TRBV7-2	CASRRDLVAETQYF	TGTGCCAGCAGAAGGGACTTGGTGGCGGAGACCCAGTACTTC
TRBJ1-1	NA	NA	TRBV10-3	CAIAPGSSTEAFF	TGTGCCATCGCCCCGGGGTCCAGCACTGAAGCTTTCTTT
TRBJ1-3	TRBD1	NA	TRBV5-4	CASSLGARGLSGNTIYF	TGTGCCAGCAGCTTGGGGGCCAGGGGGCTAAGTGGAAACACCATATATTTT
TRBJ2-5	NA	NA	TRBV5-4	CASSSTGSGETQYF	TGTGCCAGCAGCTCCACAGGGTCGGGAGAGACCCAGTACTTC
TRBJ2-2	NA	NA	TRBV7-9	CASSLDGSNTGELFF	TGTGCCAGCAGCTTAGACGGATCGAACACCGGGGAGCTGTTTTTT
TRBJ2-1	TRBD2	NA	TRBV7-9	CASSRGGTTNEQFF	TGTGCCAGCAGCAGAGGAGGGACTACTAATGAGCAGTTCTTC
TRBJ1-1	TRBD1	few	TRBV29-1	CSGGQLNTEAFF	TGCAGCGGGGGACAGCTGAACACTGAAGCTTTCTTT
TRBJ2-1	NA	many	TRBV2	CASKRDPGAVYNEQFF	TGTGCCAGCAAGAGGGATCCGGGGGCCGTCTACAATGAGCAGTTCTTC
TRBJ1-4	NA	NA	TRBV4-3	CASSQDGSSRDEKLFF	TGCGCCAGCAGCCAAGATGGGTCCTCGCGAGACGAAAAACTGTTTTTT